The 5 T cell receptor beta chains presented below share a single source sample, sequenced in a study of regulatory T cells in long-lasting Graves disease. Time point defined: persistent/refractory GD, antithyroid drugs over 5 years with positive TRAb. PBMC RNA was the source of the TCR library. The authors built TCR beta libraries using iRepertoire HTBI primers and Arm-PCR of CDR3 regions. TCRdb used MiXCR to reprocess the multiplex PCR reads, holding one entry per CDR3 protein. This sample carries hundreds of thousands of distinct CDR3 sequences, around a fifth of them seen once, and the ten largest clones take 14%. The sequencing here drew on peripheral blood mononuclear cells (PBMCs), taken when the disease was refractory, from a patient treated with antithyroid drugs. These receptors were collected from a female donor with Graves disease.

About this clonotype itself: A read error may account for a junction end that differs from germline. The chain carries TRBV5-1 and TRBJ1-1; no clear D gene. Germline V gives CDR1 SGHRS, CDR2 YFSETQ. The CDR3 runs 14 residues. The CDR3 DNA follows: TGCGCCAGCAGCTTGCCGGGTTTGAACACTGTAGCTTTCTTT. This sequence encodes CASSLPGLNTVAFF.

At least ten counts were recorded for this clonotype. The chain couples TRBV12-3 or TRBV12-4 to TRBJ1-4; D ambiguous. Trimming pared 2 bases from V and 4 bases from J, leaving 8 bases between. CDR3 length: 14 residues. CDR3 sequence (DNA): TGTGCCAGCAGTTTAAAGTCCAGTAATGAAAAACTGTTTTTT. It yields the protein CASSLKSSNEKLFF.

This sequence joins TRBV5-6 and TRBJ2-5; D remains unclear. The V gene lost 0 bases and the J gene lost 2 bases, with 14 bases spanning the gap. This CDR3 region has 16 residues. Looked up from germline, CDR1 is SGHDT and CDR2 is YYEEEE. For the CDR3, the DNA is TGTGCCAGCAGCTTGGGGGCACAGACCGCACAAGAGACCCAGTACTTC. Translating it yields CASSLGAQTAQETQYF.

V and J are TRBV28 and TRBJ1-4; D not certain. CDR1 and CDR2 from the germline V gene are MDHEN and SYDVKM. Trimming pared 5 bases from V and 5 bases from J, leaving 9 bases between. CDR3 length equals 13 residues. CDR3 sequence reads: CASSTPANEKLFF. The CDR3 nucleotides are TGTGCCAGCAGTACACCCGCCAATGAAAAACTGTTTTTT.

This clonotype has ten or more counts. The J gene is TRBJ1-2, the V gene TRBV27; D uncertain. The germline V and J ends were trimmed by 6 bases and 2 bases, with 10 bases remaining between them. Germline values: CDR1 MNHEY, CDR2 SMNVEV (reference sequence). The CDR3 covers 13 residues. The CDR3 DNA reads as TGTGCCAGCAGCCGAACACTGAACTATGGCTACACCTTC. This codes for CASSRTLNYGYTF.